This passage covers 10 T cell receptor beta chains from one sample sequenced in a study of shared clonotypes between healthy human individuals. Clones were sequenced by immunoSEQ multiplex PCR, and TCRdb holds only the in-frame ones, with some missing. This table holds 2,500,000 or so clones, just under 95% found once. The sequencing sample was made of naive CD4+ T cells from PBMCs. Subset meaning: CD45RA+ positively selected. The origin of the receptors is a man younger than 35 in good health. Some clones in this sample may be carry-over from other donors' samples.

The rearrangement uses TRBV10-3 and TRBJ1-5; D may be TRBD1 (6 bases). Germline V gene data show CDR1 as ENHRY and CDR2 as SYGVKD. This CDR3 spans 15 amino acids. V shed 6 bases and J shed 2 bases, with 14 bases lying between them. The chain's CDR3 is CAIRKRGGGNQPQHF. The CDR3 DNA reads TGTGCCATCAGGAAGAGGGGGGGTGGCAATCAGCCCCAGCATTTT.

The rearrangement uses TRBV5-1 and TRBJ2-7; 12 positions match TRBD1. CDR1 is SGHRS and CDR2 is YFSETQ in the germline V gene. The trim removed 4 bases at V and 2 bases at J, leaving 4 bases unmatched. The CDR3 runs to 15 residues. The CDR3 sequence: CASSNGTGGPYEQYF. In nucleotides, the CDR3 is TGCGCCAGCAGCAACGGGACAGGGGGCCCCTACGAGCAGTACTTC.

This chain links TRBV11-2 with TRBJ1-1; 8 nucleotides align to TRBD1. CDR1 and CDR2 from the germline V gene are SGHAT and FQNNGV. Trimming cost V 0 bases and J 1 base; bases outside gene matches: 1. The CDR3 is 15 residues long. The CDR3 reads CASSLEGTGNTEAFF. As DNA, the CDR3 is TGTGCCAGCAGCTTAGAAGGGACAGGGAACACTGAAGCTTTCTTT. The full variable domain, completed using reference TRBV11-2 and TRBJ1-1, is EAGVAQSPRYKIIEKRQSVAFWCNPISGHATLYWYQQILGQGPKLLIQFQNNGVVDDSQLPKDRFSAERLKGVDSTLKIQPAKLEDSAVYLCASSLEGTGNTEAFFGQGTRLTVV.

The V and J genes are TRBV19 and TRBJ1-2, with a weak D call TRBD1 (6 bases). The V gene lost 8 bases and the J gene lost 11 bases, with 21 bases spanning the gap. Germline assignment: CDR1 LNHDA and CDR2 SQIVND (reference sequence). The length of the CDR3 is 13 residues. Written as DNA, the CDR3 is TGTGCCAGTCAAATGTCCGGGACAAGGTTGTACACCTTC. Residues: CASQMSGTRLYTF.

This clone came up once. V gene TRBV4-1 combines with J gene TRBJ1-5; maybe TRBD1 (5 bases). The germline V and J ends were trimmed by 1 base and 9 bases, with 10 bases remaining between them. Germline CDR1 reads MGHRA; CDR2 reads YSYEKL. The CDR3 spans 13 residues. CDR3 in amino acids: CASSQVRDGPQHF. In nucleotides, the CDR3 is TGCGCCAGCAGCCAAGTAAGGGACGGGCCCCAGCATTTT.

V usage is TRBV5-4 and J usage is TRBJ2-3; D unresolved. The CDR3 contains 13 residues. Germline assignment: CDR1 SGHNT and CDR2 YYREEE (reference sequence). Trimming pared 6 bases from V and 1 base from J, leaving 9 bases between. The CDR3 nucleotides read TGTGCCAGCATCCAACGGGGCACAGATACGCAGTATTTT. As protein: CASIQRGTDTQYF.

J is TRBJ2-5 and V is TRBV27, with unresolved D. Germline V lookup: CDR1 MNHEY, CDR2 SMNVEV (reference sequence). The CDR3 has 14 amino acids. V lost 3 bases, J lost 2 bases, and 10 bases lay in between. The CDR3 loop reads CASSFGQTQETQYF. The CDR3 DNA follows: TGTGCCAGCAGTTTTGGTCAGACTCAAGAGACCCAGTACTTC.

The CDR3 region is CASSSRQGATQETQYF. In DNA, the CDR3 is TGTGCCAGCAGTTCCAGACAGGGGGCAACCCAAGAGACCCAGTACTTC. The rearrangement uses TRBV28 and TRBJ2-5; 10 bases align to TRBD1. Trimming at V came to 4 bases and at J to 1 base, leaving 6 bases not matched to a gene. This CDR3 has 16 residues. Per the germline V gene, CDR1 is MDHEN and CDR2 is SYDVKM.

CDR3 protein: CASTATSGAYNEQFF. Written as DNA, the CDR3 is TGTGCCAGCACCGCGACTAGCGGAGCCTACAATGAGCAGTTCTTC. V and J are TRBV7-8 and TRBJ2-1, with 9 positions matching TRBD2. V trimming: 7 bases; J trimming: 2 bases; junction bases outside the gene matches: 6. CDR3 size: 15 residues. Germline assignment: CDR1 SGHVS and CDR2 FQNEAQ.

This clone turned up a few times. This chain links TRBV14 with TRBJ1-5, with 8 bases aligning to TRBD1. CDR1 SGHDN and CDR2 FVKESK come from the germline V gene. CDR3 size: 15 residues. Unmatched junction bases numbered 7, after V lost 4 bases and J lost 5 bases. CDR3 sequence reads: CASSLGQGGDQPQHF. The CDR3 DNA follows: TGTGCCAGCAGCCTCGGACAGGGAGGGGATCAGCCCCAGCATTTT.